These 4 T cell receptor beta chains came from one sample sequenced in a study of blood T cell repertoires in COVID-19. Profiling relied on immunoSEQ multiplex PCR, and the TCRdb table lists in-frame clones only, not all of them. The data hold about 240,000 clones, with more than 75% observed a single time. The sample was peripheral blood. Receptor source: an elderly man with acute or convalescent COVID-19.

V usage is TRBV11-3 and J usage is TRBJ2-7, with a tentative D call TRBD2 (5 bases). The V end was cut by 3 bases, the J end by 7 bases, with 16 bases between. The CDR3 length is 14 residues. Germline CDR1 reads SGHNT; CDR2 reads YENEEA. CDR3 residues: CASSFDTTSGEQYF. The CDR3 DNA sequence: TGTGCCAGCAGCTTTGACACCACATCGGGGGAGCAGTACTTC. The whole variable domain, remainder taken from reference TRBV11-3 and TRBJ2-7, is EAGVVQSPRYKIIEKKQPVAFWCNPISGHNTLYWYLQNLGQGPELLIRYENEEAVDDSQLPKDRFSAERLKGVDSTLKIQPAELGDSAVYLCASSFDTTSGEQYFGPGTRLTVT.

The chain joins TRBV7-6 to TRBJ2-5; a possible D gene is TRBD2 (6 bases). Germline-derived CDR1 and CDR2 are SGHVS and FNYEAQ. The CDR3 has 15 amino acids. The V and J ends lost 4 bases and 3 bases respectively, with 15 bases between them. CDR3 sequence: CASSSNGGLEETQYF. For the CDR3, the DNA is TGTGCCAGCAGCTCCAACGGAGGGCTAGAAGAGACCCAGTACTTC.

The chain combines TRBV3-1 (or the pseudogene TRBV3-2) with TRBJ2-3, with TRBD1 as a possible D gene (6 bases). Trimming stripped 4 bases from V and 1 base from J, with 21 bases between. The CDR3 is made up of 18 amino acids. CDR1 is LGHDT, CDR2 YNNKEL, per germline (reference sequence). CDR3 bases: TGTGCCAGCAGCCCCCATGTGGTGCAGGGGCCACGCACAGATACGCAGTATTTT. As protein: CASSPHVVQGPRTDTQYF.

The V call is TRBV7-9, the J call TRBJ1-6; D is perhaps TRBD1 (6 bases). The CDR3 spans 13 residues. Trimming took off 5 bases at V and 9 bases at J, with 11 bases between the two ends. Germline assignment: CDR1 SEHNR and CDR2 FQNEAQ (reference sequence). The CDR3 loop reads CASSRDILSPLHF. DNA of the CDR3: TGTGCCAGCAGCCGGGACATTCTTTCACCCCTCCACTTT.